This T cell receptor (beta chain) was retrieved from a study of beta chain features in type 1 diabetes. General study results and limits: Shorter TCRB CDR3s, moderately but significantly so, marked every one of the four CD4+ subsets in Type 1 diabetes patients.

Expressed TCRB transcripts were sequenced after all isolated RNA was converted to cDNA. Sequencing used immunoSEQ multiplex PCR; TCRdb keeps in-frame clones, though not all of them. This table holds hundreds of thousands of clones, about 15% found once. A note on this clone: As yet, its antigen is unknown.

CD45RO/CCR7/CD25/CD127/CD95/CD27 staining was used to isolate CD4+ naive, central memory, regulatory and stem cell-like memory cells by sorting. This clonotype was sampled from a man aged 25-45 years in good health. The sequencing input was central memory CD4+ T cells from blood.

Here the CDR3 reads CASSTGTSGDTDTQYF. The CDR3 nucleotides are TGCGCCAGCAGCACAGGGACTAGCGGAGACACAGATACGCAGTATTTT. The chain combines TRBV5-1 with TRBJ2-3, with 11 bases identical to TRBD2. CDR3 length equals 16 residues. After removal of 4 bases from V and 2 bases from J, the junction contained 6 bases not matched to a gene. Per germline, CDR1 SGHRS and CDR2 YFSETQ.